One and the same sample provided the 22 T cell receptor beta chains below, sequenced in a study of cytomegalovirus exposure and HLA in healthy donors. TCRdb keeps only in-frame clones here, not all; method: immunoSEQ multiplex PCR. The sample carries around 150,000 clones, 86% recorded once. Sequencing input: PBMCs. These receptors came from a woman between 25 and 40 years old in good health and CMV-seronegative.

This rearrangement joins TRBV29-1 to TRBJ2-5; D is possibly TRBD1 (5 bases). Trimming took off 3 bases at V and 5 bases at J, with 10 bases between the two ends. Germline loops: CDR1 SQVTM, CDR2 ANQGSEA. CDR3 length: 12 residues. The CDR3 loop is CSVDRVGETQYF. The CDR3 bases are TGCAGCGTTGACAGGGTCGGGGAGACCCAGTACTTC.

This clone was observed a few times. The chain is built from TRBV14 and TRBJ1-2, with D tentatively TRBD1 (6 bases). The CDR3 sequence is 13 residues long. Germline CDR1 is SGHDN and CDR2 is FVKESK. V shed 4 bases and J shed 4 bases, with 10 bases lying between them. As DNA, the CDR3 is TGTGCCAGCAGCCGGGACAACCTCTATGGCTACACCTTC. Amino acid sequence: CASSRDNLYGYTF.

The table lists this clone with a count of one. The gene calls are TRBV19 and TRBJ2-1, with a possible D match to TRBD2 (5 bases). V was shortened by 4 bases and J by 5 bases, with 9 bases between the two germline ends. Germline V gene data show CDR1 as LNHDA and CDR2 as SQIVND (reference sequence). This CDR3 has 13 residues. CDR3 in amino acids: CASSSRGNNEQFF. Here the CDR3 DNA reads TGTGCCAGTAGTAGCCGGGGAAACAATGAGCAGTTCTTC.

V usage is TRBV7-9 and J usage is TRBJ2-7; D is perhaps TRBD1 (6 bases). V was pared by 5 bases and J by 7 bases, with 15 bases between. The germline gives CDR1 SEHNR, CDR2 FQNEAQ (reference sequence). The CDR3 length is 13 residues. DNA for the CDR3: TGTGCCAGCAGCCCACGACAGGCTAGGGAGCAGTACTTC. This codes for CASSPRQAREQYF.

The sample holds a few counts of this clone. The chain employs TRBV11-2 and TRBJ2-7; D may be TRBD1 (6 bases). Trimming shortened V by 3 bases and J by 1 base, and 10 bases separated the two germline ends. CDR1 is SGHAT and CDR2 is FQNNGV in the germline V gene. The CDR3 extends over 14 amino acids. CDR3 coding DNA: TGTGCCAGCAGCTTTTCCCAGGGGTCCTACGAGCAGTACTTC. It codes for CASSFSQGSYEQYF.

The chain carries TRBV28 and TRBJ2-3; weak D call: TRBD2 (6 bases). Deletions cut 7 bases from V and 0 bases from J, with 14 bases between. This CDR3 contains 15 residues. Germline CDR1 is MDHEN and CDR2 is SYDVKM. CDR3 DNA sequence: TGTGCCAGCAACCCTGGCGGGGCTAGCACAGATACGCAGTATTTT. Translation gives CASNPGGASTDTQYF.

This chain connects TRBV25-1 to TRBJ1-2, with a tentative D call TRBD1 (6 bases). V dropped 3 bases and J dropped 8 bases, with 13 bases sitting between them. This CDR3 contains 13 residues. The V gene's germline CDR1 is MGHDK and CDR2 SYGVNS. CDR3 bases: TGTGCCAGCAGTGATGGTCCAGGGGCGGGCTACACCTTC. Its translation: CASSDGPGAGYTF.

This chain's CDR3 is CASSREGGGSLTGELFF. For the CDR3, the DNA is TGCGCCAGCAGCCGCGAGGGGGGTGGGTCGCTCACCGGGGAGCTGTTTTTT. The V gene is TRBV4-1, the J gene TRBJ2-2; the D gene could be TRBD1 or TRBD2 (6 bases each). Trimming removed 4 bases from V and 4 bases from J, with 19 bases in between. This CDR3 has 17 residues. From germline, CDR1 is MGHRA and CDR2 YSYEKL.

The gene calls are TRBV2 and TRBJ2-2; tentative D call: TRBD2 (5 bases). V lost 4 bases, J lost 1 base, and 7 bases lay in between. The length of the CDR3 is 14 residues. Germline V lookup: CDR1 SNHLY, CDR2 FYNNEI. The CDR3 loop is CASSVTRNTGELFF. For the CDR3, the DNA is TGTGCCAGCAGTGTCACTAGGAACACCGGGGAGCTGTTTTTT.

The chain joins TRBV29-1 to TRBJ2-3; D not resolved. V lost 3 bases and J 3 bases, leaving 7 bases between the germline ends. The CDR3 has 12 residues. Germline-derived CDR1 and CDR2 are SQVTM and ANQGSEA. In DNA form, the CDR3 reads TGCAGCGTTGAGGCAGATACAGATACGCAGTATTTT. Protein: CSVEADTDTQYF.

The chain employs TRBV5-4 and TRBJ1-3; no firm D call. The CDR3 has 14 residues. Germline loops: CDR1 SGHNT, CDR2 YYREEE (reference sequence). V gave up 2 bases and J gave up 2 bases, with 8 bases separating them. The CDR3: CASSFGEAGNTIYF. CDR3 in DNA: TGTGCCAGCAGCTTCGGAGAGGCTGGAAACACCATATATTTT.

The rearrangement uses TRBV6-1 and TRBJ2-3; TRBD2 agrees at 9 bases. This CDR3 is 14 amino acids long. Looked up from germline, CDR1 is MNHNS and CDR2 is SASEGT. V was pared by 6 bases and J by 4 bases, with 5 bases of the junction left unmatched. DNA for the CDR3: TGTGCCAGCAGGGGAGCGGGGGGCCCAGATACGCAGTATTTT. Protein product: CASRGAGGPDTQYF.

The chain is built from TRBV5-6 and TRBJ2-7, with D tentatively TRBD1 (5 bases). CDR1 is SGHDT and CDR2 is YYEEEE in the germline V gene. V dropped 1 base and J dropped 2 bases, with 10 bases sitting between them. There are 14 residues in the CDR3. CDR3 region: CASSLPGHPYEQYF. CDR3 coding DNA: TGTGCCAGCAGCTTGCCCGGACATCCCTACGAGCAGTACTTC.

This chain joins TRBV2 and TRBJ2-2; 11 bases match TRBD2. After removal of 6 bases from V and 5 bases from J, the junction contained 5 bases not matched to a gene. This CDR3 contains 15 residues. Germline loops: CDR1 SNHLY, CDR2 FYNNEI. The CDR3 sequence is CASSLAGGRTGELFF. The CDR3 DNA reads as TGTGCCAGCAGCCTAGCGGGGGGAAGGACCGGGGAGCTGTTTTTT.

The chain uses TRBV5-6 and TRBJ2-7, with 8 bases that match TRBD1. This CDR3 spans 15 amino acids. Germline V CDR1 and CDR2: SGHDT, YYEEEE. V shed 0 bases and J 7 bases; nucleotides not matched to a gene: 9. This CDR3 is CASSLGQGMFGEQYF. The DNA of the CDR3 is TGTGCCAGCAGCTTGGGACAGGGGATGTTCGGGGAGCAGTACTTC.

The table lists this clone with a count of one. V usage is TRBV6-5 and J usage is TRBJ2-7; TRBD1 aligns across 12 bases. This CDR3 has 13 residues. CDR1 and CDR2 (germline): MNHEY, SVGAGI. V shed 7 bases, J shed 7 bases, and the junction held 5 bases outside the gene matches. The CDR3 DNA is TGTGCCAGCATTGGGGACAGGGGGCAAGAGCAGTACTTC. This translates into CASIGDRGQEQYF.

The chain joins TRBV6-1 to TRBJ2-1; 7 bases align to TRBD2. This CDR3 is built from 14 residues. CDR1 and CDR2 from the germline V gene are MNHNS and SASEGT. The trim removed 9 bases at V and 8 bases at J, leaving 13 bases unmatched. DNA of the CDR3: TGTGCCAGTGTGACGGGAGGTCTGGTTCATGAGCAGTTCTTC. Amino acids: CASVTGGLVHEQFF.

The rearrangement links TRBV10-3 to TRBJ1-4; 9 bases are shared with TRBD1. Germline CDR1 reads ENHRY; CDR2 reads SYGVKD. Trimming took 5 bases from V and 8 from J; bases not matched to a gene: 6. This CDR3 region has 14 residues. The CDR3 loop is CAISPTGGNEKLFF. For the CDR3, the DNA is TGTGCCATCAGTCCGACAGGGGGAAACGAAAAACTGTTTTTT.

This CDR3 reads CASSLTSGRANEQFF. The CDR3 coding sequence is TGTGCCAGCAGCTTGACTAGCGGGAGGGCCAATGAGCAGTTCTTC. V is TRBV11-3 and J is TRBJ2-1, with 14 positions matching TRBD2. Germline values: CDR1 SGHNT, CDR2 YENEEA. The junction had 1 base not matched to a gene; V was cut back by 3 bases and J by 6 bases. CDR3 length: 15 amino acids.

The chain employs TRBV28 and TRBJ2-7; possible D gene TRBD1, 5 bases. Germline lookup yields CDR1 MDHEN and CDR2 SYDVKM. This CDR3 region has 14 residues. V shed 1 base and J shed 3 bases, with 10 bases lying between them. The DNA for the CDR3 is TGTGCCAGCAGTTTATCGAACAGGTTCTACGAGCAGTACTTC. As protein: CASSLSNRFYEQYF.

Concerning this clone itself: Other nucleotide sequences in the sample specify the same CDR3. The rearrangement joins TRBV20-1 to TRBJ2-7; 7 nucleotides match TRBD2. This CDR3 has 11 residues. Germline V gene data show CDR1 as DFQATT and CDR2 as SNEGSKA (reference sequence). V was clipped by 6 bases and J by 3 bases; unmatched bases: 2. In nucleotides, the CDR3 is TGCAGTGCCCGGACTAGCTACGAGCAGTACTTC. It encodes CSARTSYEQYF.

This chain links TRBV2 with TRBJ1-5, with TRBD1 identical over 7 bases. J gave up 10 bases and V 9 bases, and 9 bases lay outside the gene matches. Germline V CDR1 and CDR2: SNHLY, FYNNEI. This CDR3 is 12 amino acids long. This chain's CDR3 is CARDRDLRPQHF. The DNA for the CDR3 is TGTGCCAGAGACAGGGACCTTCGACCCCAGCATTTT.